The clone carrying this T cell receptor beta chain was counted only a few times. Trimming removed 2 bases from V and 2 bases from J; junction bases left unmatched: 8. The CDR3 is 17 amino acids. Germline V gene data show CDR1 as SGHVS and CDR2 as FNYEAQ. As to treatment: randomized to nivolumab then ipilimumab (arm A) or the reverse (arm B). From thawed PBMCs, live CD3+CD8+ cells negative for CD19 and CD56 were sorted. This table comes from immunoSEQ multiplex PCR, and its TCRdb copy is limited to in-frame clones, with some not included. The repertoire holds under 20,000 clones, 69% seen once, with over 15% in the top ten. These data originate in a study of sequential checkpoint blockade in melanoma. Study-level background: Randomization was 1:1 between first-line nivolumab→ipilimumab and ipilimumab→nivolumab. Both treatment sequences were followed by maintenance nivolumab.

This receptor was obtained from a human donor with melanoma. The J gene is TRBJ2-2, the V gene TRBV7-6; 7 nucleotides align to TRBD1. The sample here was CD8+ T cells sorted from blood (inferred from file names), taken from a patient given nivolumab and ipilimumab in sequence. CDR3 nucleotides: TGTGCCAGCAGCTTATTTGTCCGGGACAGTAACACCGGGGAGCTGTTTTTT. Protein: CASSLFVRDSNTGELFF. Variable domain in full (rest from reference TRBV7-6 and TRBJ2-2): GAGVSQSPRYKVTKRGQDVALRCDPISGHVSLYWYRQALGQGPEFLTYFNYEAQQDKSGLPNDRFSAERPEGSISTLTIQRTEQRDSAMYRCASSLFVRDSNTGELFFGEGSRLTVL.